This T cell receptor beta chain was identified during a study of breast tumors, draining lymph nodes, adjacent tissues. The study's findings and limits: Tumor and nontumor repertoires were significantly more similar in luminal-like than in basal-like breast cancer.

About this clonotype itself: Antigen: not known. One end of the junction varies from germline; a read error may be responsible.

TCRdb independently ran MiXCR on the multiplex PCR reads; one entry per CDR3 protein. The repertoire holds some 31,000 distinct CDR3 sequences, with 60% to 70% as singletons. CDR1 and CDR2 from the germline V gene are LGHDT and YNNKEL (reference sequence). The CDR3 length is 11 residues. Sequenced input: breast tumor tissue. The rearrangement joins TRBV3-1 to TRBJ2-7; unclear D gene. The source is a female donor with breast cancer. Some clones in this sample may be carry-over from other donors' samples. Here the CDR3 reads CASSRQYEQYF. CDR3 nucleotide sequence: TGCGCCAGCAGCCGCCAGTACGAGCAGTACTTC.